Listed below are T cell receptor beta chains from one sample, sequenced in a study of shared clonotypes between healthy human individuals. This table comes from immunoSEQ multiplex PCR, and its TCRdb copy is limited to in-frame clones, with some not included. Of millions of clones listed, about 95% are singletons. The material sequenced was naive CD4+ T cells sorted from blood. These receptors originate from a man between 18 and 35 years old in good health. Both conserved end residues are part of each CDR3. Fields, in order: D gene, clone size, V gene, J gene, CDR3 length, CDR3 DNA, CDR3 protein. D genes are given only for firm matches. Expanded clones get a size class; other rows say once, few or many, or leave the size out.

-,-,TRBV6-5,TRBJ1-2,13,TGTGCCAGCAGGAACGGGGGAACGGGTGGCTACACCTTC,CASRNGGTGGYTF
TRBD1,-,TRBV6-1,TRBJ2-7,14,TGTGCCAGCGCCCTAGGACAGGGCCTTTACGAGCAGTACTTC,CASALGQGLYEQYF
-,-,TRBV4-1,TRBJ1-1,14,TGCGCCAGCAGCCCGGGACCTATAAACACTGAAGCTTTCTTT,CASSPGPINTEAFF
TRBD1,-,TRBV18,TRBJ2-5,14,TGTGCCAGCTCACCCTCCAGGGGGCAAGAGACCCAGTACTTC,CASSPSRGQETQYF
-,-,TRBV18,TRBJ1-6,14,TGTGCCAGCTCACCAACAGGAGGAGATTCACCCCTCCACTTT,CASSPTGGDSPLHF
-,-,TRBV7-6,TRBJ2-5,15,TGTGCCAGCAGCTTAGCCACGGGGGTACAAGAGACCCAGTACTTC,CASSLATGVQETQYF
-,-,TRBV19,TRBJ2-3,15,TGTGCCAGTAGTTCCCGACCAACACGCACAGATACGCAGTATTTT,CASSSRPTRTDTQYF
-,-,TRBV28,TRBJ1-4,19,TGTGCCAGCAGTCCCCCTTCCCCCAGTGACTGGGGGCGTAATGAAAAACTGTTTTTT,CASSPPSPSDWGRNEKLFF
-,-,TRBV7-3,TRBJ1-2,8,TGTGCCAGCATCTATAACACCTTC,CASIYNTF
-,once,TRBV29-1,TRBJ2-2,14,TGCAGCGTTGTTCCGGGCCCGAACACCGGGGAGCTGTTTTTT,CSVVPGPNTGELFF
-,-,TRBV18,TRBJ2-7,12,TGTGCCAGCTCACCAGGCAAGACCGAGCAGTACTTC,CASSPGKTEQYF
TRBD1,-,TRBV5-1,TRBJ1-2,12,TGCGCCAGCGGACAGGGAGGACATGGCTACACCTTC,CASGQGGHGYTF
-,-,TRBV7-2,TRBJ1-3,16,TGTGCCAGCAGCTTAGCGCTTACAGGGCTAGGAAACACCATATATTTT,CASSLALTGLGNTIYF
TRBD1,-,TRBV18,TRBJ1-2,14,TGTGCCAGCTCACCGGACAGGGGAGGCTATGGCTACACCTTC,CASSPDRGGYGYTF
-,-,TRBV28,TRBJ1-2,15,TGTGCCAGCCGCAATGGGGGCGGGACCCCCTATGGCTACACCTTC,CASRNGGGTPYGYTF
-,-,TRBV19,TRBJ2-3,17,TGTGCCAGTAGTATCGCCAGGGGACGGGCAATCACAGATACGCAGTATTTT,CASSIARGRAITDTQYF
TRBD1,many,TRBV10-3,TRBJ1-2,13,TGTGCCATCAGTGGCGCAGGGGGCGATGGCTACACCTTC,CAISGAGGDGYTF
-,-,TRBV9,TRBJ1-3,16,TGTGCCAGCAGCGCTCGGGACACAGCCTCTGGAAACACCATATATTTT,CASSARDTASGNTIYF
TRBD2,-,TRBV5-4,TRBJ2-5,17,TGTGCCAGCAGCCCCTCCACTAGCGGGACGGCCCAAGAGACCCAGTACTTC,CASSPSTSGTAQETQYF